This TCR beta chain originates from a study of cytomegalovirus exposure and HLA in healthy donors. Overall study: The approximately 710 first-cohort repertoires and the 120 or so validation repertoires shared the same platform, a later analysis reported. Overall study findings and caveats: Both high specificity and high sensitivity reportedly marked the classifier's diagnosis of cytomegalovirus status. The study flagged around 160 TCR beta chains as cytomegalovirus-associated.

Some clones are missing from TCRdb's copy, which holds only in-frame ones; the method was immunoSEQ multiplex PCR. The table has tens of thousands of clones, 93% seen once. This CDR3 is 15 amino acids long. V lost 4 bases and J lost 7, with 14 bases in between. Germline assignment: CDR1 LNHDA and CDR2 SQIVND (reference sequence). Of note for this clone: Its antigen is undetermined.

The TCR comes from a woman aged 25 to 45 in good health and CMV-seronegative. This sequence joins TRBV19 and TRBJ1-6; a possible D gene is TRBD1 (6 bases). The sample taken for sequencing was PBMCs. Written as DNA, the CDR3 is TGTGCCAGTAGTACCAAGGGACAAGGAAATTCACCCCTCCACTTT. Residues: CASSTKGQGNSPLHF.